Below, 24 T cell receptor beta chains from the same sample are listed, as sequenced in a study of identical twins (TCRdb year 2016). Library method: 5' RACE. Reads for this sample came from an Illumina HiSeq 2000. TCRdb applied fastp at Q25 and MiXCR to the public reads, then kept only in-frame beta chains. Entries are consolidated by CDR3 protein sequence, retaining the most common genes and DNA. For this sample the table gives 450,000 to 500,000 distinct CDR3 sequences, of which 14% were detected only once. The ten largest clones take up about 0.94% of the sample. The sample was also linked to a second study, of yellow fever vaccine responses in identical twins.

Material for sequencing was CD4+ T cells sorted from blood. Receptors were obtained from a woman in her late teens or twenties in good health.

This sequence joins TRBV20-1 and TRBJ2-7, with D possibly being TRBD2 (6 bases). Germline assignment: CDR1 DFQATT and CDR2 SNEGSKA (reference sequence). The CDR3 totals 13 residues. Trimming took off 5 bases at V and 1 base at J, with 12 bases between the two ends. CDR3 DNA: TGCAGTGCTCAACCGGGACTGTCCTACGAGCAGTACTTC. This codes for CSAQPGLSYEQYF.

V is TRBV20-1 and J is TRBJ1-1; D uncertain. The germline CDR1 and CDR2 sequences are DFQATT and SNEGSKA (reference sequence). The CDR3 consists of 13 residues. The V gene lost 0 bases and the J gene lost 4 bases, with 9 bases spanning the gap. The CDR3 here is CSAREGTVTEAFF. CDR3 DNA: TGCAGTGCTAGAGAGGGAACGGTCACTGAAGCTTTCTTT.

The CDR3 sequence is CASSLTDGNGYTF. The DNA of the CDR3 is TGTGCCAGCAGCCTTACTGACGGAAATGGCTACACCTTC. J is TRBJ1-2 and V is TRBV9; D not certain. V was shortened by 4 bases and J by 6 bases, with 13 bases between the two germline ends. The CDR3 is 13 residues long. CDR1 is SGDLS, CDR2 YYNGEE, per germline. Variable domain in full (rest from reference TRBV9 and TRBJ1-2): DSGVTQTPKHLITATGQRVTLRCSPRSGDLSVYWYQQSLDQGLQFLIQYYNGEERAKGNILERFSAQQFPDLHSELNLSSLELGDSALYFCASSLTDGNGYTFGSGTRLTVV.

The chain links TRBV4-3 to TRBJ2-2; 8 nucleotides line up with TRBD1. The V gene end was trimmed by 3 bases and the J gene end by 4 bases; junction bases not matched to a gene: 7. The germline V gene has CDR1 LGHNA and CDR2 YSLEER. The CDR3 runs to 16 residues. CDR3 amino acids: CASSQMTGDVTGELFF. The CDR3, as DNA: TGCGCCAGCAGCCAGATGACAGGGGACGTCACCGGGGAGCTGTTTTTT.

This rearrangement joins TRBV3-1 to TRBJ2-2; D might be TRBD1 (5 bases). Germline assignment: CDR1 LGHDT and CDR2 YNNKEL (reference sequence). V gave up 8 bases and J gave up 5 bases, with 30 bases separating them. This CDR3 region has 19 residues. The CDR3 DNA sequence: TGTGCCAGCGCCAGGAAGCGTGGGGCACCAACCCCCACAACCGGGGAGCTGTTTTTT. It yields the protein CASARKRGAPTPTTGELFF.

This clonotype was recorded a few times. The chain joins TRBV10-1 to TRBJ2-7; D gene ambiguous. Germline CDR1 reads WNHNN; CDR2 reads SYGVQD (reference sequence). The CDR3 has 11 amino acids. The CDR3 region has the DNA TGCGCGACAACAGATGGTTACGAGCAGTACTTC. This encodes CATTDGYEQYF.

This clonotype occurred a few times. J is TRBJ1-1 and V is TRBV11-2, with 8 bases matching TRBD1. V lost 7 bases and J lost 1; bases outside the gene matches: 5. From germline, CDR1 is SGHAT and CDR2 FQNNGV. The CDR3 consists of 14 residues. The CDR3 region has the DNA TGTGCCAGCATGACAGGACAGGGGAACACTGAAGCTTTCTTT. Translation gives CASMTGQGNTEAFF.

The chain recombines TRBV12-2 with TRBJ2-1; the D segment call TRBD1 is taken from the table without a DNA check. TRBV12-2 is recorded as a pseudogene. CDR3 length: 16 residues. CDR3 residues: CASRLPRLRLVNEQFF. CDR3 DNA: TGTGCAAGTCGCTTGCCCCGGCTCCGCCTGGTCAATGAGCAGTTCTTC.

CDR3 protein: CASSPSGRAHNEQFF. CDR3 coding DNA: TGTGCCAGCAGCCCTAGCGGGAGGGCCCACAATGAGCAGTTCTTC. The V gene is TRBV12-3 or TRBV12-4, the J gene TRBJ2-1; TRBD2 matches at 12 bases. V lost 6 bases and J lost 5; bases outside the gene matches: 5. The CDR3 contains 15 residues.

This clonotype was seen a handful of times. The V gene is TRBV20-1, the J gene TRBJ2-3; D might be TRBD1 or TRBD2, each matching 6 bases. CDR3 length: 14 amino acids. CDR1 and CDR2 from the germline V gene are DFQATT and SNEGSKA (reference sequence). Trimming stripped 6 bases from V and 0 bases from J, with 13 bases between. DNA for the CDR3: TGCAGTGCGGGGGGCGGGGAGAGCACAGATACGCAGTATTTT. It codes for CSAGGGESTDTQYF.

V and J are TRBV30 and TRBJ2-5; 10 nucleotides agree with TRBD1. The CDR3 is 15 amino acids. In germline, CDR1 is GTSNPN, CDR2 SVGIG (reference sequence). The V and J ends lost 0 bases and 5 bases, in that order; junction bases with no gene match: 6. The CDR3 spells CAWSVQTGGYETQYF. Here the CDR3 DNA reads TGTGCCTGGAGTGTACAGACAGGGGGCTACGAGACCCAGTACTTC.

The chain combines TRBV20-1 with TRBJ2-1, with 12 bases that match TRBD2. Germline V gene lookup returns CDR1 DFQATT and CDR2 SNEGSKA (reference sequence). The CDR3 extends over 14 amino acids. V shed 4 bases and J 9 bases; nucleotides not matched to a gene: 7. The DNA for the CDR3 is TGCAGTGCTATATTCACTAGCGGGGGGTCTGAGCAGTTCTTC. Its translation is CSAIFTSGGSEQFF.

This clonotype was counted only a few times. J is TRBJ1-5 and V is TRBV28, with D possibly TRBD1 on 5 matching bases. This CDR3 is 16 amino acids long. Germline CDR1 reads MDHEN; CDR2 reads SYDVKM. The V gene lost 1 base and the J gene lost 2 bases, with 12 bases spanning the gap. The CDR3 reads CASSLFGVGRNQPQHF. CDR3 nucleotide sequence: TGTGCCAGCAGTTTATTCGGGGTGGGGCGCAATCAGCCCCAGCATTTT.

A word on this clonotype: A much more abundant neighbour one base away suggests this may be a read error. The chain links TRBV5-1 to TRBJ2-3, with D possibly matching TRBD2 (7 bases). V lost 0 bases to trimming and J lost 2 bases, with 10 bases between them. The CDR3 loop spans 15 amino acids. Germline CDR1 reads SGHRS; CDR2 reads YFSETQ. The CDR3 DNA sequence: TGCGCCAGCAGCTTGGACGGGGGGCACACAGATACGCAGTATTTT. It is translated as CASSLDGGHTDTQYF.

This clonotype was seen more than once but under ten times. This chain links TRBV7-8 with TRBJ2-1; D is uncertain. Trimming cost V 1 base and J 3 bases, with 16 bases left between them. Germline values: CDR1 SGHVS, CDR2 FQNEAQ. This CDR3 has 17 residues. CDR3 sequence (DNA): TGTGCCAGCAGCTTAGACCCCCCCCAAGCGTACTACAATGAGCAGTTCTTC. Protein product: CASSLDPPQAYYNEQFF. Using reference TRBV7-8 and TRBJ2-1 for the parts outside the CDR3, the full variable domain is GAGVSQSPRYKVAKRGQDVALRCDPISGHVSLFWYQQALGQGPEFLTYFQNEAQLDKSGLPSDRFFAERPEGSVSTLKIQRTQQEDSAVYLCASSLDPPQAYYNEQFFGPGTRLTVL.

This clonotype was counted a few times. The V and J genes are TRBV27 and TRBJ2-1; no definite D call. Germline CDR1 is MNHEY and CDR2 is SMNVEV (reference sequence). The CDR3 has 12 amino acids. The V gene lost 4 bases and the J gene lost 10 bases, with 11 bases spanning the gap. CDR3 DNA sequence: TGTGCCAGCAGTTCAAGGACCGGCGAGCAGTTCTTC. Its protein is CASSSRTGEQFF.

This clonotype was recorded once. The gene calls are TRBV12-5 and TRBJ1-1; 10 bases fit TRBD1. The CDR3 spans 18 residues. From germline, CDR1 is LGHNT and CDR2 FRNRAP. Unmatched junction bases numbered 11, after V lost 1 base and J lost 3 bases. The CDR3 region is CASGLGQGAGCWDTEAFF. DNA for the CDR3: TGTGCTAGTGGTTTGGGACAGGGGGCCGGTTGTTGGGACACTGAAGCTTTCTTT.

CDR3 protein: CAITSGLQETQYF. The CDR3 coding sequence is TGTGCCATCACCAGCGGCCTCCAAGAGACCCAGTACTTC. The V and J genes are TRBV10-3 and TRBJ2-5, with D tentatively TRBD2 (5 bases). V lost 7 bases to trimming and J lost 1 base, with 10 bases between them. The CDR3 is 13 amino acids. Germline CDR1 reads ENHRY; CDR2 reads SYGVKD.

The sample holds many counts of this clonotype. The chain is built from TRBV7-9 and TRBJ1-1; D gene uncertain. Between the trimmed V and J ends, which lost 5 bases and 7 bases, there was a span of 11 bases. Germline values: CDR1 SEHNR, CDR2 FQNEAQ (reference sequence). The CDR3 has 12 residues. The CDR3 region is CASSRRESEAFF. The CDR3 DNA sequence: TGTGCCAGCAGCCGACGGGAGAGTGAAGCTTTCTTT.

The chain combines TRBV9 with TRBJ1-4; tentatively, D is TRBD1 (6 bases). Germline loops: CDR1 SGDLS, CDR2 YYNGEE. V was clipped by 0 bases and J by 8 bases, with 14 bases between them. This CDR3 is built from 15 residues. In DNA form, the CDR3 reads TGTGCCAGCAGCGTAGGTTTAGGGGGGACAGAAAAACTGTTTTTT. This codes for CASSVGLGGTEKLFF.

This clonotype was seen many times. The V and J genes are TRBV12-3 or TRBV12-4 and TRBJ2-2; possibly TRBD1 or TRBD2 for D (5 bases each). Trimming left V 7 bases short and J 2 bases short, with 14 bases between. The CDR3 contains 15 residues. Here the CDR3 reads CASTLGDTNTGELFF. The CDR3 region has the DNA TGTGCCAGCACCCTGGGGGATACCAACACCGGGGAGCTGTTTTTT.

A remark on this clonotype: A much bigger clone sits one base away, suggesting this may be a read error. The chain carries TRBV29-1 and TRBJ2-3; unclear D gene. With the DNA end fitting TRBJ1-5 better, the J assignment may be wrong. CDR3 length equals 14 residues. Germline V lookup: CDR1 SQVTM, CDR2 ANQGSEA. The CDR3 loop reads CSVGSGRGTDTQHF. Here the CDR3 DNA reads TGCAGCGTTGGCAGCGGGAGAGGCACAGATACGCAGCATTTT.

The genes are TRBV20-1 and TRBJ2-1, with TRBD2 matching 10 bases. This CDR3 has 20 residues. V shed 6 bases, J shed 6 bases, and the junction held 26 bases outside the gene matches. Germline CDR1 DFQATT, CDR2 SNEGSKA (reference sequence). The CDR3 protein is CSATGGPGLAAHGPGNEQFF. CDR3 coding DNA: TGCAGTGCAACTGGCGGGCCCGGACTAGCGGCCCACGGTCCGGGCAATGAGCAGTTCTTC.

The genes are TRBV6-2 or TRBV6-3 and TRBJ2-3, with TRBD1 matching over 7 bases. The CDR3 is 16 residues long. The germline CDR1 and CDR2 sequences are MNHEY and SVGEGT. The ends lost 0 bases at V and 5 bases at J; junction bases unmatched: 8. CDR3 sequence: CASSYSMTGPRDTQYF. CDR3 sequence (DNA): TGTGCCAGCAGTTACTCCATGACAGGGCCCAGAGATACGCAGTATTTT.